Presented here are 27 T cell receptor beta chains from one specimen sequenced in a study of OX40 agonist ivuxolimab in advanced cancers. Profiled with immunoSEQ multiplex PCR; TCRdb holds only in-frame clones, not every one. The sample gives about 20,000 clones, about 86% of which show up once; 15% to 20% is in the top ten. Sequenced here: CD4+ or CD8+ T cells sorted from blood, sampled in a trial of the OX40 agonist ivuxolimab. These receptors all come from an adult with an advanced solid tumor such as melanoma, head and neck, liver or kidney cancer.

The rearrangement joins TRBV7-9 to TRBJ2-7; no firm D call. CDR1 SEHNR and CDR2 FQNEAQ come from the germline V gene (reference sequence). Trimming shortened V by 5 bases and J by 3 bases, and 5 bases separated the two germline ends. The CDR3 has 11 amino acids. CDR3 sequence reads: CASSLHYEQYF. The CDR3 bases are TGTGCCAGCAGCCTCCACTACGAGCAGTACTTC. Combining the CDR3 with reference TRBV7-9 and TRBJ2-7 gives the whole variable domain DTGVSQNPRHKITKRGQNVTFRCDPISEHNRLYWYRQTLGQGPEFLTYFQNEAQLEKSRLLSDRFSAERPKGSFSTLEIQRTEQGDSAMYLCASSLHYEQYFGPGTRLTVT.

The rearrangement joins TRBV11-2 to TRBJ1-6; possibly TRBD1 for D (5 bases). CDR3 length equals 16 residues. Germline V gene lookup returns CDR1 SGHAT and CDR2 FQNNGV. Trimming cost V 8 bases and J 10 bases, with 24 bases left between them. The CDR3 nucleotides read TGTGCCAGCGACGTGAGCGGGGGGTCCAAGGGCTCACCCCTCCACTTT. This translates into CASDVSGGSKGSPLHF.

This clone has only a few counts. The rearrangement joins TRBV27 to TRBJ1-1, with D maybe TRBD1 (6 bases). The CDR3 extends over 13 amino acids. CDR1 is MNHEY, CDR2 SMNVEV, per germline (reference sequence). Trimming left V 8 bases short and J 5 bases short, with 15 bases between. As DNA, the CDR3 is TGTGCCAGCGGACAGACGTGGGGGACTGAAGCTTTCTTT. Amino acids: CASGQTWGTEAFF.

This clone was recorded a few times. J is TRBJ1-6 and V is TRBV5-1; no clear D gene. Trimming took 3 bases from V and 9 from J, leaving 10 bases between them. The length of the CDR3 is 13 residues. Germline lookup yields CDR1 SGHRS and CDR2 YFSETQ. The CDR3 here is CASSSSISSPLHF. CDR3 in DNA: TGCGCCAGCAGCTCGTCTATCAGTTCACCCCTCCACTTT.

This sequence joins TRBV19 and TRBJ1-4, with 9 nucleotides matching TRBD1. This CDR3 is built from 14 residues. V lost 3 bases and J lost 7; bases outside the gene matches: 3. The germline V gene has CDR1 LNHDA and CDR2 SQIVND (reference sequence). CDR3: CASSMDRGGEKLFF. The DNA for the CDR3 is TGTGCCAGTAGTATGGACAGGGGTGGTGAAAAACTGTTTTTT.

The chain employs TRBV27 and TRBJ2-7, with 11 bases identical to TRBD2. The germline V gene encodes CDR1 MNHEY and CDR2 SMNVEV (reference sequence). The CDR3 covers 16 residues. Unmatched junction bases numbered 10, after V lost 4 bases and J lost 5 bases. The CDR3 loop is CASSSLAGGLTHEQYF. In nucleotides, the CDR3 is TGTGCCAGCAGTTCCTTAGCGGGAGGGCTCACCCACGAGCAGTACTTC.

The rearrangement joins TRBV6-6 to TRBJ2-7; D not certain. The V end was cut by 6 bases, the J end by 2 bases, with 17 bases between. CDR1 and CDR2 from the germline V gene are MNHNY and SVGAGI (reference sequence). The CDR3 loop spans 15 amino acids. The DNA for the CDR3 is TGTGCCAGCAGGAGTGACGGATGGACCACCTACGAGCAGTACTTC. Translation gives CASRSDGWTTYEQYF.

V is TRBV7-9 and J is TRBJ1-1; perhaps TRBD1 as D (6 bases). The V end lost 1 base, the J end lost 7 bases, and 10 bases lay between the germline ends. Germline V gene lookup returns CDR1 SEHNR and CDR2 FQNEAQ (reference sequence). This CDR3 contains 13 residues. The CDR3 region has the DNA TGTGCCAGCAGCTTAGGACAGGTCGATGAAGCTTTCTTT. Its protein is CASSLGQVDEAFF. Full variable domain (remainder filled in from reference TRBV7-9 and TRBJ1-1): DTGVSQNPRHKITKRGQNVTFRCDPISEHNRLYWYRQTLGQGPEFLTYFQNEAQLEKSRLLSDRFSAERPKGSFSTLEIQRTEQGDSAMYLCASSLGQVDEAFFGQGTRLTVV.

The J gene is TRBJ2-5, the V gene TRBV11-2; 7 nucleotides agree with TRBD1. With 1 base clipped from V and 1 base from J, the junction kept 6 bases outside the gene matches. The V gene's germline CDR1 is SGHAT and CDR2 FQNNGV. The CDR3 has 16 amino acids. The CDR3 nucleotides are TGTGCCAGCAGCTTAGTTCTCGGGACAGTCCAAGAGACCCAGTACTTC. This encodes CASSLVLGTVQETQYF.

The genes are TRBV5-4 and TRBJ2-3; the match to TRBD1 covers 8 bases. J gave up 2 bases and V 4 bases, and 9 bases lay outside the gene matches. Looked up from germline, CDR1 is SGHNT and CDR2 is YYREEE (reference sequence). The CDR3 is 16 amino acids. The DNA for the CDR3 is TGTGCCAGCAGCCAACCCGGACAGGGATTCACAGATACGCAGTATTTT. Translating gives CASSQPGQGFTDTQYF.

V and J are TRBV7-2 and TRBJ1-1; D is unresolved. The CDR3 totals 13 residues. The V and J ends lost 1 base and 1 base respectively, with 4 bases between them. The germline gives CDR1 SGHTA, CDR2 FQGNSA. CDR3 sequence: CASSLDRNTEAFF. As DNA, the CDR3 is TGTGCCAGCAGCTTAGACAGGAACACTGAAGCTTTCTTT.

This sequence joins TRBV6-5 and TRBJ2-6, with 8 positions matching TRBD1. This CDR3 comprises 15 residues. Germline loops: CDR1 MNHEY, CDR2 SVGAGI. V lost 6 bases and J lost 1; bases outside the gene matches: 2. This CDR3 reads CASSDRGSGANVLTF. Written as DNA, the CDR3 is TGTGCCAGCAGCGACAGGGGTTCTGGGGCCAACGTCCTGACTTTC.

The chain uses TRBV6-1 and TRBJ2-5, with D possibly matching TRBD1 (6 bases). This CDR3 spans 15 amino acids. Between the trimmed V and J ends, which lost 3 bases and 1 base, there was a span of 12 bases. The germline V gene has CDR1 MNHNS and CDR2 SASEGT. In nucleotides, the CDR3 is TGTGCCAGCAGTGAGACAACAGGGTCCCAAGAGACCCAGTACTTC. Translating it yields CASSETTGSQETQYF.

This clone qualifies as large. The rearrangement uses TRBV2 and TRBJ2-5; D unclear. The CDR3 sequence is 12 residues long. The germline V gene has CDR1 SNHLY and CDR2 FYNNEI. Trimming stripped 2 bases from V and 3 bases from J, with 4 bases between. In DNA, the CDR3 is TGTGCCAGCAGTGAACAGGAAGAGACCCAGTACTTC. Translation gives CASSEQEETQYF.

The V gene is TRBV4-1, the J gene TRBJ1-1; D gene uncertain. Looked up from germline, CDR1 is MGHRA and CDR2 is YSYEKL. Trimming cost V 2 bases and J 7 bases, with 11 bases left between them. This CDR3 has 13 amino acids. The CDR3 here is CASSQWWGGEAFF. CDR3 sequence (DNA): TGCGCCAGCAGCCAATGGTGGGGTGGTGAAGCTTTCTTT.

This sequence joins TRBV18 and TRBJ2-7; D is possibly TRBD1 (6 bases). This CDR3 is 11 amino acids long. Trimming removed 5 bases at V and 4 bases at J, with 6 bases between. CDR1 and CDR2 (germline): KGHSH, LQKENI. The CDR3 bases are TGTGCCAGCTCAGGACAGTACGAGCAGTACTTC. As protein: CASSGQYEQYF.

The chain links TRBV4-3 to TRBJ1-2; no definite D call. Trimming pared 0 bases from V and 7 bases from J, leaving 9 bases between. CDR1 and CDR2 from the germline V gene are LGHNA and YSLEER. The CDR3 spans 13 residues. CDR3 DNA: TGCGCCAGCAGCCAAGAAAGGACGACTGGCTACACCTTC. It encodes CASSQERTTGYTF.

This chain links TRBV11-2 with TRBJ2-5, with TRBD2 identical over 14 bases. Trimming took 0 bases from V and 5 from J; bases not matched to a gene: 8. The CDR3 contains 18 residues. Germline V gene data show CDR1 as SGHAT and CDR2 as FQNNGV. Here the CDR3 DNA reads TGTGCCAGCAGCTTAGATCCGACTAGCGGGAGGGCCGGGGAGACCCAGTACTTC. It encodes CASSLDPTSGRAGETQYF.

Concerning this clone: One end of the junction is discordant with germline, which a read error may explain. The chain carries TRBV5-1 and TRBJ2-3; 9 positions match TRBD2. The CDR3 is 14 amino acids. CDR1 is SGHRS, CDR2 YFSETQ, per germline. The CDR3 DNA follows: TGCGCCAGCAGCTCTGGGACTAGCATAGATACGCAGTATTTT. This translates into CASSSGTSIDTQYF.

A remark on this clone: At one of its ends the junction is not consistent with the germline gene, which may arise from a read error. V gene TRBV19 combines with J gene TRBJ1-3; D is uncertain. Germline V gene data show CDR1 as LNHDA and CDR2 as SQIVND (reference sequence). This CDR3 region has 12 residues. The CDR3 reads CASSILGDTIYF. The DNA for the CDR3 is TGTGCCAGTAGTATACTTGGAGACACCATATATTTT.

This clone was detected only once. The V call is TRBV5-1, the J call TRBJ1-1; 7 nucleotides agree with TRBD1. V lost 4 bases, J lost 5 bases, and 11 bases stayed unmatched. The germline V gene has CDR1 SGHRS and CDR2 YFSETQ. CDR3 length: 15 residues. The CDR3 nucleotides read TGCGCCAGCAGCGAAGGACAGGCGGGAACGACTGAAGCTTTCTTT. This gives the protein CASSEGQAGTTEAFF.

The gene calls are TRBV30 and TRBJ1-1; maybe TRBD1 (5 bases). The CDR3 contains 13 residues. Trimming cost V 3 bases and J 3 bases, with 11 bases left between them. The germline CDR1 and CDR2 sequences are GTSNPN and SVGIG (reference sequence). The CDR3 DNA is TGTGCCTGGAGGAAGACAGATGACACTGAAGCTTTCTTT. As protein: CAWRKTDDTEAFF.

The chain joins TRBV7-2 to TRBJ2-7, with 10 bases aligning to TRBD1. Germline V gene sequence: CDR1 SGHTA, CDR2 FQGNSA. The CDR3 contains 15 residues. V shed 4 bases, J shed 5 bases, and the junction held 8 bases outside the gene matches. The CDR3 region is CASSSLGQGSNEQYF. The CDR3 bases are TGTGCCAGCAGCTCACTGGGACAGGGGTCCAACGAGCAGTACTTC.

The chain combines TRBV4-1 with TRBJ2-4; the D is unclear. Trimming took off 5 bases at V and 1 base at J, with 18 bases between the two ends. This CDR3 has 17 amino acids. Germline CDR1 and CDR2: MGHRA and YSYEKL. The CDR3 protein is CASSSRRDLGAKNIQYF. The CDR3 DNA reads as TGCGCCAGCAGCTCGAGAAGGGATCTGGGGGCCAAAAACATTCAGTACTTC.

The rearrangement uses TRBV19 and TRBJ2-5; 8 bases match TRBD1. Trimming removed 2 bases from V and 5 bases from J; junction bases left unmatched: 7. Germline CDR1 reads LNHDA; CDR2 reads SQIVND (reference sequence). The CDR3 is 15 amino acids. The CDR3 loop reads CASSIRGQGRETQYF. DNA of the CDR3: TGTGCCAGTAGTATAAGAGGACAGGGTAGGGAGACCCAGTACTTC.

The chain links TRBV18 to TRBJ2-7, with TRBD1 matching over 8 bases. Germline V gene data show CDR1 as KGHSH and CDR2 as LQKENI. V lost 3 bases to trimming and J lost 3 bases; unmatched junction nucleotides: 1. The CDR3 runs 13 residues. CDR3 in amino acids: CASSPGQVYEQYF. The CDR3 DNA reads as TGTGCCAGCTCACCGGGACAGGTCTACGAGCAGTACTTC. The whole variable domain, remainder taken from reference TRBV18 and TRBJ2-7, is NAGVMQNPRHLVRRRGQEARLRCSPMKGHSHVYWYRQLPEEGLKFMVYLQKENIIDESGMPKERFSAEFPKEGPSILRIQQVVRGDSAAYFCASSPGQVYEQYFGPGTRLTVT.

The V call is TRBV5-4, the J call TRBJ1-1; TRBD1 matches 8 bases. Germline CDR1 and CDR2: SGHNT and YYREEE (reference sequence). The V and J ends lost 6 bases and 7 bases, in that order; junction bases with no gene match: 8. The CDR3 totals 13 residues. The CDR3 loop reads CASTGQGSVEAFF. In DNA, the CDR3 is TGTGCCAGCACCGGACAGGGAAGCGTTGAAGCTTTCTTT.